This TCR beta chain comes out of a study of T cell responses to AZD1222 COVID-19 vaccine. Study conclusions and caveats: There were mostly white British donors and more females than males, and clonal diversity was possibly underestimated. Baseline testing showed seropositivity in only a handful of AZD1222 recipients. Per reports, nearly half of all spike-specific TCRs target regions that are unmutated in variants. Two doses of AZD1222 preceded a rise in Spike-specific TCR breadth and depth.

Trimming took off 0 bases at V and 0 bases at J, with 10 bases between the two ends. Germline V gives CDR1 SGHRS, CDR2 YFSETQ. CDR3 length equals 15 residues. Method: immunoSEQ multiplex PCR; TCRdb's copy keeps in-frame clones and lacks some. The sample has about 130,000 clones, approximately 90% seen once. As to this clone: Its antigen is unidentified.

The J gene is TRBJ2-7, the V gene TRBV5-1; TRBD1 might be the D (6 bases). This sample comprised peripheral blood, obtained on day 0 of AZD1222 vaccination. This receptor was obtained from an adult in good health. The CDR3 protein is CASSLGQGSSYEQYF. The CDR3 DNA sequence: TGCGCCAGCAGCTTGGGCCAGGGGTCCTCCTACGAGCAGTACTTC. The variable domain in full, with the rest retrieved from reference TRBV5-1 and TRBJ2-7, is KAGVTQTPRYLIKTRGQQVTLSCSPISGHRSVSWYQQTPGQGLQFLFEYFSETQRNKGNFPGRFSGRQFSNSRSEMNVSTLELGDSALYLCASSLGQGSSYEQYFGPGTRLTVT.